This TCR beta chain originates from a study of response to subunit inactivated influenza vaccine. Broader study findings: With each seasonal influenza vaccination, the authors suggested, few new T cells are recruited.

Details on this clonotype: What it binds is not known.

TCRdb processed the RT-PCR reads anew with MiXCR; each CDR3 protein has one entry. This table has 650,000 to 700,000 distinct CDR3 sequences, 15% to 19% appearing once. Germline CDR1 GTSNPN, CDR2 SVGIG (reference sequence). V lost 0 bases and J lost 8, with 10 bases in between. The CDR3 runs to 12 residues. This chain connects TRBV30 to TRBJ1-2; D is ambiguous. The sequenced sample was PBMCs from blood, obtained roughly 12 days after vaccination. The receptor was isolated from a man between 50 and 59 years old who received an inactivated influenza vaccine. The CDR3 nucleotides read TGTGCCTGGAGTGTTTCCGCTGAGGGCTACACCTTC. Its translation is CAWSVSAEGYTF.